Listed below are T cell receptor beta chains from one sample, sequenced in a study of OX40 agonist ivuxolimab in advanced cancers. TCRdb's copy holds only in-frame clones and misses some; the assay was immunoSEQ multiplex PCR. Altogether approximately 86,000 clones are present, roughly 88% being singletons, with the ten largest covering less than 0.35%. Specimen: CD4+ or CD8+ T cells sorted from blood, collected in a trial of the OX40 agonist ivuxolimab. These receptors came from an adult with an advanced solid tumor such as melanoma, head and neck, liver or kidney cancer. Both conserved end residues are part of each CDR3. A D gene is named only where the DNA matches it firmly. Expanded clones get a size class; other rows say once, few or many, or leave the size out.

size: .; D: TRBD1; J: TRBJ2-7; V: TRBV5-4; DNA: TGTGCCAGCAGCCTAGCCGGGACAGGGACCTACGAGCAGTACTTC; CDR3: CASSLAGTGTYEQYF
size: .; D: TRBD1; J: TRBJ2-7; V: TRBV11-2; DNA: TGTGCCAGCAGCTTAGATCTTCAGGGGGCCCACGAGCAGTACTTC; CDR3: CASSLDLQGAHEQYF
size: .; D: .; J: TRBJ2-2; V: TRBV5-1; DNA: TGCGCCAGCAGCACGGGGGGCTCGGTTACCGGGGAGCTGTTTTTT; CDR3: CASSTGGSVTGELFF
size: .; D: .; J: TRBJ2-2; V: TRBV28; DNA: TGTGCCAGCAGTTTAATCCGGGTTCGCGGGGAGCTGTTTTTT; CDR3: CASSLIRVRGELFF
size: .; D: .; J: TRBJ2-7; V: TRBV27; DNA: TGTGCCAGCAGTTCAGAAACAAGCTACGAGCAGTACTTC; CDR3: CASSSETSYEQYF
size: .; D: .; J: TRBJ2-2; V: TRBV7-9; DNA: TGTGCCAGCAGCCGGGACGGACGGAACACCGGGGAGCTGTTTTTT; CDR3: CASSRDGRNTGELFF
size: .; D: .; J: TRBJ1-4; V: TRBV28; DNA: TGTGCCAGCAGGGGGGGACGGCGAGGGTTTGAAAAACTGTTTTTT; CDR3: CASRGGRRGFEKLFF
size: few; D: .; J: TRBJ2-7; V: TRBV6-5; DNA: TGTGCCAGCAGTTATATGGGACGGACCTACGAGCAGTACTTC; CDR3: CASSYMGRTYEQYF
size: .; D: .; J: TRBJ2-7; V: TRBV18; DNA: TGTGCCAGCTCACCCGGGACCTCTGGCGGCGAGCAGTACTTC; CDR3: CASSPGTSGGEQYF
size: once; D: .; J: TRBJ1-2; V: TRBV10-3; DNA: TGTGCCATCAGTGAAAGGACAGTGGGCCATGGCTACACCTTC; CDR3: CAISERTVGHGYTF
size: .; D: TRBD2; J: TRBJ2-5; V: TRBV6-5; DNA: TGTGCCAGCAGTTACGCCGGGACTAGCGGGACGGAGACCCAGTACTTC; CDR3: CASSYAGTSGTETQYF
size: .; D: .; J: TRBJ1-2; V: TRBV18; DNA: TGTGCCAGCTCTGCCGGCGCAGGGGCCTATGGCTACACCTTC; CDR3: CASSAGAGAYGYTF
size: .; D: .; J: TRBJ2-3; V: TRBV7-8; DNA: TGTGCCAGCAGCCGACTGGCTTTAGCGCAGTACACAGATACGCAGTATTTT; CDR3: CASSRLALAQYTDTQYF
size: .; D: TRBD2; J: TRBJ2-7; V: TRBV5-1; DNA: TGCGCCAGCAGCTTGGAGCGGGGAAGGGGACTAGGCTACGAGCAGTACTTC; CDR3: CASSLERGRGLGYEQYF
size: .; D: .; J: TRBJ1-1; V: TRBV28; DNA: TGTGCCAGCAGTACCACTAGGCGGGGGCGCAACACTGAAGCTTTCTTT; CDR3: CASSTTRRGRNTEAFF
size: .; D: .; J: TRBJ2-1; V: TRBV1; DNA: TGCACCAGCAGCCAGGACCCGGGACTAGCCTACAATGAGCAGTTCTTC; CDR3: CTSSQDPGLAYNEQFF
size: .; D: .; J: TRBJ2-7; V: TRBV6-1; DNA: TGTGCCAGCAGTGAGGAGGGAGGCTACGAGCAGTACTTC; CDR3: CASSEEGGYEQYF
size: .; D: .; J: TRBJ2-7; V: TRBV7-8; DNA: TGTGCCAGCAGTCAGGACACGCTCTACGAGCAGTACTTC; CDR3: CASSQDTLYEQYF
size: .; D: .; J: TRBJ2-2; V: TRBV19; DNA: TGTGCCAGTAGCCCAGGGGGGCCCACGGGCGGGGAGCTGTTTTTT; CDR3: CASSPGGPTGGELFF
size: .; D: TRBD2; J: TRBJ2-1; V: TRBV7-9; DNA: TGTGCCAGCAGCTTAAGTAGGAGGCGGGAGGGCCAAGAAGAGAATGAGCAGTTCTTC; CDR3: CASSLSRRREGQEENEQFF
size: few; D: .; J: TRBJ1-2; V: TRBV18; DNA: TGTGCCAGCTCGCAAGACGGAAACTATGGCTACACCTTC; CDR3: CASSQDGNYGYTF
size: .; D: TRBD1; J: TRBJ2-5; V: TRBV7-2; DNA: TGTGCCAGCAGCGCGGACAGGAAGGAGACCCAGTACTTC; CDR3: CASSADRKETQYF
size: .; D: .; J: TRBJ2-7; V: TRBV4-1; DNA: TGCGCCAGCAGCCAAGACGAACAGGGATACTACGAGCAGTACTTC; CDR3: CASSQDEQGYYEQYF
size: .; D: .; J: TRBJ1-2; V: TRBV28; DNA: TGTGCCAGCAATGGAGGGTGGGACTATGGCTACACCTTC; CDR3: CASNGGWDYGYTF
size: .; D: .; J: TRBJ2-1; V: TRBV9; DNA: TGTGCCAGCAGCGTAAGGAGCGAGTCCTACAATGAGCAGTTCTTC; CDR3: CASSVRSESYNEQFF
size: .; D: TRBD2; J: TRBJ2-7; V: TRBV4-3; DNA: TGCGCCAGCAGCCCTGGGACTAGCGGTATCTACGAGCAGTACTTC; CDR3: CASSPGTSGIYEQYF
size: .; D: .; J: TRBJ1-4; V: TRBV5-1; DNA: TGCGCCAGCAGCTTGAGGGGTGAAAAACTGTTTTTT; CDR3: CASSLRGEKLFF
size: .; D: TRBD2; J: TRBJ2-7; V: TRBV5-1; DNA: TGCGCCAGCAGCTTGTGGCTAGCGGGAAGTGAGCAGTACTTC; CDR3: CASSLWLAGSEQYF
size: .; D: TRBD1; J: TRBJ1-5; V: TRBV7-3; DNA: TGTGCCAGCAGCTACCCTTCCCGGGACAGCTACTTTCTTAATCAGCCCCAGCATTTT; CDR3: CASSYPSRDSYFLNQPQHF
size: .; D: TRBD2; J: TRBJ2-5; V: TRBV7-8; DNA: TGTGCCAGCAGCTTTGAACTAGCGGGGCTTCAAGAGACCCAGTACTTC; CDR3: CASSFELAGLQETQYF
size: .; D: .; J: TRBJ2-2; V: TRBV7-2; DNA: TGTGCCAGCAGCTTTAGTTCCTCACTAGCGAACACCGGGGAGCTGTTTTTT; CDR3: CASSFSSSLANTGELFF
size: .; D: TRBD1; J: TRBJ2-6; V: TRBV5-6; DNA: TGTGCCAGCAGGGAGACGGGACAGGGGAACAGTGGGGCCAACGTCCTGACTTTC; CDR3: CASRETGQGNSGANVLTF
size: .; D: .; J: TRBJ2-7; V: TRBV30; DNA: TGTGCCTGGAGTGTACAGGTTTTGGGGGAGCAGTACTTC; CDR3: CAWSVQVLGEQYF
size: .; D: .; J: TRBJ1-2; V: TRBV5-6; DNA: TGTGCCAGCAGCCCGGGAAGGAGAGGTGGCTACACCTTC; CDR3: CASSPGRRGGYTF
size: .; D: .; J: TRBJ1-1; V: TRBV5-4; DNA: TGTGCCAGCAGCTTGGTGGGGCAGGGCACTGAAGCTTTCTTT; CDR3: CASSLVGQGTEAFF
size: .; D: TRBD2; J: TRBJ2-1; V: TRBV4-1; DNA: TGCGCCAGCAGCCCGGGACTAGCCCTACAGAATGAGCAGTTCTTC; CDR3: CASSPGLALQNEQFF
size: .; D: TRBD1; J: TRBJ2-7; V: TRBV4-1; DNA: TGCGCCAGCAGCCAAGAGGGACAGGGGGCTTACGAGCAGTACTTC; CDR3: CASSQEGQGAYEQYF
size: .; D: .; J: TRBJ1-3; V: TRBV7-9; DNA: TGTGCCAGCAGCTTGACGAGAACAGGGACTTCTGGAAACACCATATATTTT; CDR3: CASSLTRTGTSGNTIYF
size: .; D: TRBD2; J: TRBJ2-1; V: TRBV10-3; DNA: TGTGCCATCAGTGACAGTACGGGACTAGCTCGGGCCTACAATGAGCAGTTCTTC; CDR3: CAISDSTGLARAYNEQFF
size: once; D: .; J: TRBJ1-4; V: TRBV29-1; DNA: TGCAGCGTTATCCAGGGCCAGGCTAATGAAAAACTGTTTTTT; CDR3: CSVIQGQANEKLFF
size: .; D: TRBD1; J: TRBJ2-5; V: TRBV27; DNA: TGTGCCAGCAGTCTTACGGGACAGATCGAGACCCAGTACTTC; CDR3: CASSLTGQIETQYF
size: .; D: .; J: TRBJ1-5; V: TRBV27; DNA: TGTGCCAGCAGTATCCGACAGGACCGAGGACAGCCCCAGCATTTT; CDR3: CASSIRQDRGQPQHF
size: .; D: TRBD2; J: TRBJ2-1; V: TRBV25-1; DNA: TGTGCCAGCAGTGAATTGCGGGGAGGGACCTACAATGAGCAGTTCTTC; CDR3: CASSELRGGTYNEQFF
size: .; D: .; J: TRBJ1-2; V: TRBV29-1; DNA: TGCAGCGTTGTTAGGTTTGGGGGCAAAGGCTACACCTTC; CDR3: CSVVRFGGKGYTF
size: .; D: TRBD2; J: TRBJ2-1; V: TRBV9; DNA: TGTGCCAGCAGCGTAGACGCTAGCGGGAGCGATGAGCAGTTCTTC; CDR3: CASSVDASGSDEQFF
size: .; D: .; J: TRBJ2-7; V: TRBV15; DNA: TGTGCCACCAGCAGAACGCGGGCAGGGCCGGCCTACGAGCAGTACTTC; CDR3: CATSRTRAGPAYEQYF
size: .; D: TRBD1; J: TRBJ1-3; V: TRBV6-1; DNA: TGTGCCAGCATTCAAGACAGGGGGAGAGGAAACACCATATATTTT; CDR3: CASIQDRGRGNTIYF
size: once; D: .; J: TRBJ2-1; V: TRBV5-1; DNA: TGCGCCAGCAGCTTGTGGCCTAGCGACGCCTACAATGAGCAGTTCTTC; CDR3: CASSLWPSDAYNEQFF
size: .; D: .; J: TRBJ2-7; V: TRBV5-1; DNA: TGCGCCAGCAGCTTGGATCTGAGGCGGAATTATAACTACGAGCAGTACTTC; CDR3: CASSLDLRRNYNYEQYF
size: once; D: .; J: TRBJ2-7; V: TRBV19; DNA: TGTGCCAGTAGGGCAGGTACCTACGAGCAGTACTTC; CDR3: CASRAGTYEQYF
size: once; D: .; J: TRBJ2-1; V: TRBV7-7; DNA: TGTGCCAGCAGCTTAGAACCAGACCGAGAGCAGTTCTTC; CDR3: CASSLEPDREQFF
size: .; D: .; J: TRBJ2-5; V: TRBV10-1; DNA: TGCGCCAGCAGTGGGACCCAAGAAGAGACCCAGTACTTC; CDR3: CASSGTQEETQYF
size: once; D: .; J: TRBJ1-3; V: TRBV6-1; DNA: TGTGCCAGCAGGGTAGACAGCTCTGGAAACACCATATATTTT; CDR3: CASRVDSSGNTIYF
size: .; D: .; J: TRBJ1-4; V: TRBV5-8; DNA: TGTGCCAGCAGCCTCCGACATCAGCCTAATGAAAAACTGTTTTTT; CDR3: CASSLRHQPNEKLFF